A selection of T cell receptor beta chains follows, all from one sample in a study of cytomegalovirus exposure and HLA in healthy donors. Generated by immunoSEQ multiplex PCR, the TCRdb table keeps only in-frame clones and is missing some. The sample has tens of thousands of clones, approximately 79% seen once; the top ten hold under 3%. Sequencing used PBMCs. The source is a woman aged 25 to 39 in good health and CMV-seronegative. CDR3s include the opening cysteine and the closing phenylalanine or tryptophan. Each record gives: J gene, CDR3 length, D gene, clone size, V gene, CDR3 protein, CDR3 DNA. A D gene is named only where the DNA matches it firmly. The size field is filled for only some rows; it gives once, few, many or a size class.

J gene: TRBJ1-3; CDR3 length: 16; D gene: TRBD1; clone size: .; V gene: TRBV5-1; CDR3 protein: CASSLGQGTSGNTIYF; CDR3 DNA: TGCGCCAGCAGCTTGGGACAGGGTACCTCTGGAAACACCATATATTTT
J gene: TRBJ1-2; CDR3 length: 13; D gene: .; clone size: .; V gene: TRBV28; CDR3 protein: CASSLSLNYGYTF; CDR3 DNA: TGTGCCAGCAGTTTAAGCCTTAACTATGGCTACACCTTC
J gene: TRBJ1-1; CDR3 length: 13; D gene: TRBD1; clone size: few; V gene: TRBV27; CDR3 protein: CASSAGGISEAFF; CDR3 DNA: TGTGCCAGCAGTGCAGGGGGAATATCTGAAGCTTTCTTT
J gene: TRBJ2-5; CDR3 length: 13; D gene: .; clone size: .; V gene: TRBV5-6; CDR3 protein: CASSLGQQETQYF; CDR3 DNA: TGTGCCAGCAGCTTGGGGCAGCAAGAGACCCAGTACTTC
J gene: TRBJ1-1; CDR3 length: 16; D gene: .; clone size: .; V gene: TRBV5-4; CDR3 protein: CASSLRTGRDDPEGFF; CDR3 DNA: TGTGCCAGCAGCCTTAGGACGGGCCGAGATGATCCTGAGGGTTTCTTT
J gene: TRBJ2-2; CDR3 length: 15; D gene: TRBD1; clone size: few; V gene: TRBV9; CDR3 protein: CASSQGTGETGELFF; CDR3 DNA: TGTGCCAGCAGCCAAGGGACAGGGGAGACCGGGGAGCTGTTTTTT
J gene: TRBJ1-1; CDR3 length: 11; D gene: .; clone size: .; V gene: TRBV6-8; CDR3 protein: CPMVGPGEAFF; CDR3 DNA: TGTCCTATGGTGGGTCCGGGGGAAGCTTTCTTT
J gene: TRBJ1-1; CDR3 length: 11; D gene: .; clone size: .; V gene: TRBV20-1; CDR3 protein: CSAPSSVEAFF; CDR3 DNA: TGCAGTGCTCCCTCCTCCGTTGAAGCTTTCTTT
J gene: TRBJ1-1; CDR3 length: 16; D gene: .; clone size: .; V gene: TRBV5-8; CDR3 protein: CASSRSPIPLNTEAFF; CDR3 DNA: TGTGCCAGCAGCCGTAGCCCTATTCCCTTGAACACTGAAGCTTTCTTT
J gene: TRBJ1-2; CDR3 length: 14; D gene: TRBD1; clone size: .; V gene: TRBV7-9; CDR3 protein: CASSGGTGNYGYTF; CDR3 DNA: TGTGCCAGCAGCGGGGGGACAGGGAACTATGGCTACACCTTC
J gene: TRBJ2-6; CDR3 length: 13; D gene: .; clone size: .; V gene: TRBV19; CDR3 protein: CASRSSGANVLTF; CDR3 DNA: TGTGCCAGTAGGTCTTCTGGGGCCAACGTCCTGACTTTC